These 12 T cell receptor beta chains were all obtained from the same sample, sequenced in a study of OX40 agonist ivuxolimab in advanced cancers. Method: immunoSEQ multiplex PCR; TCRdb's copy keeps in-frame clones and lacks some. The sample includes fewer than 80,000 clones, around 85% of them seen just once. The specimen comprised CD4+ or CD8+ T cells sorted from blood, sampled in a trial of the OX40 agonist ivuxolimab. These receptors were taken from an adult with an advanced solid tumor such as melanoma, head and neck, liver or kidney cancer.

The chain links TRBV6-1 to TRBJ2-6; D is unclear. Trimming pared 7 bases from V and 4 bases from J, leaving 8 bases between. The CDR3 spans 13 residues. Germline V gene data show CDR1 as MNHNS and CDR2 as SASEGT. The CDR3 here is CASKITGANVLTF. The CDR3, as DNA: TGTGCCAGCAAAATAACCGGGGCCAACGTCCTGACTTTC.

This chain uses TRBV7-3 with TRBJ2-1; 8 bases align to TRBD2. CDR3 length equals 16 residues. Germline V gene data show CDR1 as SGHTA and CDR2 as FQGTGA. V was clipped by 4 bases and J by 0 bases; unmatched bases: 5. Here the CDR3 DNA reads TGTGCCAGCAGCTGGAGCGGGGGATCCTCCTACAATGAGCAGTTCTTC. This encodes CASSWSGGSSYNEQFF.

The rearrangement links TRBV6-5 to TRBJ2-7; TRBD2 aligns across 8 bases. Germline V gene lookup returns CDR1 MNHEY and CDR2 SVGAGI. The CDR3 has 15 residues. V shed 7 bases, J shed 3 bases, and the junction held 11 bases outside the gene matches. In DNA form, the CDR3 reads TGTGCCAGCAAGAAGAAAGCGGGAGCCGTCTACGAGCAGTACTTC. Protein sequence: CASKKKAGAVYEQYF.

J is TRBJ2-7 and V is TRBV12-5, with D possibly being TRBD1 (7 bases). This CDR3 comprises 15 residues. Trimming shortened V by 5 bases and J by 2 bases, and 16 bases separated the two germline ends. Looked up from germline, CDR1 is LGHNT and CDR2 is FRNRAP. CDR3 in amino acids: CASGLSQGGPYEQYF. DNA for the CDR3: TGTGCTAGTGGTCTGTCCCAGGGGGGCCCCTACGAGCAGTACTTC.

The table lists this clone with a few counts. The V and J genes are TRBV7-8 and TRBJ2-4, with D unresolved. V gave up 6 bases and J gave up 0 bases, with 21 bases separating them. CDR1 SGHVS and CDR2 FQNEAQ come from the germline V gene. The CDR3 loop spans 18 amino acids. This CDR3 is CASSYRKPLPIAKNIQYF. The CDR3 DNA sequence: TGTGCCAGCAGTTACCGGAAGCCATTACCTATAGCCAAAAACATTCAGTACTTC.

With respect to this clone: Additional DNA sequences in this sample encode the identical CDR3. This chain connects TRBV5-4 to TRBJ2-5; D remains unclear. CDR1 and CDR2 from the germline V gene are SGHNT and YYREEE (reference sequence). CDR3 length: 13 residues. With 0 bases removed from V and 3 bases from J, the gap between germline ends came to 6 bases. CDR3 coding DNA: TGTGCCAGCAGCTTGGACAGAAAAGAGACCCAGTACTTC. Amino acids: CASSLDRKETQYF.

This clone was observed once. This chain links TRBV5-6 with TRBJ2-1; D remains ambiguous. This CDR3 has 17 amino acids. The V gene's germline CDR1 is SGHDT and CDR2 YYEEEE. V was cut by 0 bases and J by 0 bases, with 13 bases left in between. As DNA, the CDR3 is TGTGCCAGCAGCTTGGAGGGCAGGTCCTACTCCTACAATGAGCAGTTCTTC. As protein: CASSLEGRSYSYNEQFF.

This rearrangement joins TRBV7-3 to TRBJ1-1; D call uncertain. Deletions cut 0 bases from V and 0 bases from J, with 5 bases between. This CDR3 region has 14 residues. From germline, CDR1 is SGHTA and CDR2 FQGTGA. The CDR3, as DNA: TGTGCCAGCAGCTTAACGGGCGTGAACACTGAAGCTTTCTTT. Translating it yields CASSLTGVNTEAFF.

The CDR3 loop reads CASSLAASGRVDYEQYF. The CDR3 DNA reads TGCGCCAGCAGCTTGGCCGCTAGCGGGAGGGTTGATTACGAGCAGTACTTC. The chain combines TRBV5-1 with TRBJ2-7; 12 positions agree with TRBD2. The germline CDR1 and CDR2 sequences are SGHRS and YFSETQ. The length of the CDR3 is 17 residues. Trimming took 0 bases from V and 4 from J; bases not matched to a gene: 8.

This chain links TRBV6-6 with TRBJ1-2; 10 bases fit TRBD1. CDR3 length equals 15 residues. The trim removed 6 bases at V and 3 bases at J, leaving 7 bases unmatched. Germline V gene lookup returns CDR1 MNHNY and CDR2 SVGAGI (reference sequence). Here the CDR3 DNA reads TGTGCCAGCAGCAAGGGGACAGGGGATTACTATGGCTACACCTTC. This encodes CASSKGTGDYYGYTF.

The rearrangement uses TRBV16 and TRBJ2-1; 12 nucleotides match TRBD2. Germline assignment: CDR1 KGHSY and CDR2 FQNENV. This CDR3 region has 14 residues. V lost 2 bases, J lost 9 bases, and 2 bases stayed unmatched. Written as DNA, the CDR3 is TGTGCCAGCAGCCAACTGACTAGCGGGAGTGAGCAGTTCTTC. It codes for CASSQLTSGSEQFF. Looking up the rest from reference TRBV16 and TRBJ2-1 gives the full variable domain: GEEVAQTPKHLVRGEGQKAKLYCAPIKGHSYVFWYQQVLKNEFKFLISFQNENVFDETGMPKERFSAKCLPNSPCSLEIQATKLEDSAVYFCASSQLTSGSEQFFGPGTRLTVL.

This clone was counted a single time. This chain connects TRBV29-1 to TRBJ2-1; unclear D gene. Trimming cost V 4 bases and J 4 bases, with 11 bases left between them. The CDR3 contains 13 residues. From germline, CDR1 is SQVTM and CDR2 ANQGSEA. CDR3 protein: CSVGYDLYNEQFF. The CDR3 nucleotides are TGCAGCGTTGGGTATGATTTGTACAATGAGCAGTTCTTC.